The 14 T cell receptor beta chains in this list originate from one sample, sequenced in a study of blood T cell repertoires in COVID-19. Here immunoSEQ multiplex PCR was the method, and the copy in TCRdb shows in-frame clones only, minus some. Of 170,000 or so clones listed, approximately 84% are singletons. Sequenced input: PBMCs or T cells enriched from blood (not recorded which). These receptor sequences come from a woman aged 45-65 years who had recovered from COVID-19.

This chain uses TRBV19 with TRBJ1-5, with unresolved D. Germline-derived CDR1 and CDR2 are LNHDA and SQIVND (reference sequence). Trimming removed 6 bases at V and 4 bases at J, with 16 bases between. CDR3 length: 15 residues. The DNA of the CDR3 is TGTGCCAGTAGAACGTTGATGGCGCGGAATCAGCCCCAGCATTTT. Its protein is CASRTLMARNQPQHF.

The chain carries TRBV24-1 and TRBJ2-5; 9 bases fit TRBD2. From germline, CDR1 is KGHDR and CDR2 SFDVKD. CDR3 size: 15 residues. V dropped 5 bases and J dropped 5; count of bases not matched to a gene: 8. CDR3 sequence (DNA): TGTGCCACCAGTGTCCTTAGCGGGAGTGAGGAGACCCAGTACTTC. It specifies CATSVLSGSEETQYF.

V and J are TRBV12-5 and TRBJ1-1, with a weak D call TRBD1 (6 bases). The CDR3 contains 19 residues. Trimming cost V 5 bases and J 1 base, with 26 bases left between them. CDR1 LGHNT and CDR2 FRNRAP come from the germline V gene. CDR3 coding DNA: TGTGCTAGTGGTCAGACACGAGGGACAACGAAGAAGGAGAACACTGAAGCTTTCTTT. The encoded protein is CASGQTRGTTKKENTEAFF.

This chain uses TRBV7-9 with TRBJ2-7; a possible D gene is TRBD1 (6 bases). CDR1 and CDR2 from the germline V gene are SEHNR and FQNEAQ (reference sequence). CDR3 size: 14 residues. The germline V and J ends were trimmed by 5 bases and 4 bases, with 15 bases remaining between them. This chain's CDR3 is CASSRSDSKYEQYF. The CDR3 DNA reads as TGTGCCAGCAGCCGCTCGGACAGCAAATACGAGCAGTACTTC.

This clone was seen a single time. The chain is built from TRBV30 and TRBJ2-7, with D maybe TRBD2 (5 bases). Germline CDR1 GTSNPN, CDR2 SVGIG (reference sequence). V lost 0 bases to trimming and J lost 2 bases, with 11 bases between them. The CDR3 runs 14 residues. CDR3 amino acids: CAWSVHGAAYEQYF. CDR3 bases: TGTGCCTGGAGTGTACATGGAGCGGCCTACGAGCAGTACTTC.

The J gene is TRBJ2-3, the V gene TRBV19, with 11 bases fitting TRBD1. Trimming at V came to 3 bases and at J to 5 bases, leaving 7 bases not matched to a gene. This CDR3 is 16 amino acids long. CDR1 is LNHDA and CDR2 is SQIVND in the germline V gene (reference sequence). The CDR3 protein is CASSIDVGTGGDTQYF. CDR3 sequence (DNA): TGTGCCAGTAGTATTGATGTGGGGACAGGGGGAGATACGCAGTATTTT.

The CDR3: CASTRAGGLNTGELFF. CDR3 nucleotide sequence: TGTGCCAGTACCCGAGCGGGAGGGTTGAACACCGGGGAGCTGTTTTTT. The chain couples TRBV19 to TRBJ2-2; 10 nucleotides match TRBD2. Per the germline V gene, CDR1 is LNHDA and CDR2 is SQIVND (reference sequence). The ends lost 7 bases at V and 1 base at J; junction bases unmatched: 6. This CDR3 region has 16 residues.

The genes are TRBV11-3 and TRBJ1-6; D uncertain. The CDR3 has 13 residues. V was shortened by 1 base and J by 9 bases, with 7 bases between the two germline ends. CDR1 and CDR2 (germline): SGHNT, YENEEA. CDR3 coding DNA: TGTGCCAGCAGCTTAGTGTCCAGTTCACCCCTCCACTTT. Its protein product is CASSLVSSSPLHF. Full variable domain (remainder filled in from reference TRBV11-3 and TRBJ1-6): EAGVVQSPRYKIIEKKQPVAFWCNPISGHNTLYWYLQNLGQGPELLIRYENEEAVDDSQLPKDRFSAERLKGVDSTLKIQPAELGDSAVYLCASSLVSSSPLHFGNGTRLTVT.

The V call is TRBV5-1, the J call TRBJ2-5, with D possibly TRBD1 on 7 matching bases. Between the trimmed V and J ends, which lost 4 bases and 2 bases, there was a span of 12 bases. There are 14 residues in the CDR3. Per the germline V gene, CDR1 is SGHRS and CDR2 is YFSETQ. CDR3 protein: CASSPRDRQETQYF. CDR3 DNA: TGCGCCAGCAGCCCGCGGGACAGACAAGAGACCCAGTACTTC.

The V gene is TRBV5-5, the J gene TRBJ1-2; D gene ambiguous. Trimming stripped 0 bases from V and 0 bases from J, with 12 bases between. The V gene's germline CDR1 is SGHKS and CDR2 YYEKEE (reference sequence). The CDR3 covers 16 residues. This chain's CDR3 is CASSLDGRGANYGYTF. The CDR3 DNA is TGTGCCAGCAGCTTGGATGGACGGGGAGCTAACTATGGCTACACCTTC. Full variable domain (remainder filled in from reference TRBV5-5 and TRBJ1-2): DAGVTQSPTHLIKTRGQQVTLRCSPISGHKSVSWYQQVLGQGPQFIFQYYEKEERGRGNFPDRFSARQFPNYSSELNVNALLLGDSALYLCASSLDGRGANYGYTFGSGTRLTVV.

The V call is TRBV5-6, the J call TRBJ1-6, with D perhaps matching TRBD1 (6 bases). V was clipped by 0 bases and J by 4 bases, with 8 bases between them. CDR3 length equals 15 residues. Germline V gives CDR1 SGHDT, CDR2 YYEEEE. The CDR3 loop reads CASSLAQGYNSPLHF. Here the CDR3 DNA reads TGTGCCAGCAGCTTGGCACAGGGATATAATTCACCCCTCCACTTT.

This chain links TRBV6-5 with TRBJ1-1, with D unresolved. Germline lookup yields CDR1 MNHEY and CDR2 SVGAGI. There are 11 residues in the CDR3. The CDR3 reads CAAARGTEAFF. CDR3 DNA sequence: TGTGCTGCGGCCCGGGGCACTGAAGCTTTCTTT.

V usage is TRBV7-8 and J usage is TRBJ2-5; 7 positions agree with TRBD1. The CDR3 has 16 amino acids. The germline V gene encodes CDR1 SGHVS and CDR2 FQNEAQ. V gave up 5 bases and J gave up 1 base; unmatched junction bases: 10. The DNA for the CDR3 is TGTGCCAGCAGCCCCGGGACAGTCCCGCCCCAAGAGACCCAGTACTTC. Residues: CASSPGTVPPQETQYF.

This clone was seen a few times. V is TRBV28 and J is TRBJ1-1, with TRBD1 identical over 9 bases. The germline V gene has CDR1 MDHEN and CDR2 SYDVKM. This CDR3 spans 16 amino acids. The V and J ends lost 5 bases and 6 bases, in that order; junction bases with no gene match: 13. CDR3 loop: CASSARQGGLIAEAFF. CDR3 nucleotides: TGTGCCAGCAGTGCCCGACAGGGGGGGTTGATCGCTGAAGCTTTCTTT.